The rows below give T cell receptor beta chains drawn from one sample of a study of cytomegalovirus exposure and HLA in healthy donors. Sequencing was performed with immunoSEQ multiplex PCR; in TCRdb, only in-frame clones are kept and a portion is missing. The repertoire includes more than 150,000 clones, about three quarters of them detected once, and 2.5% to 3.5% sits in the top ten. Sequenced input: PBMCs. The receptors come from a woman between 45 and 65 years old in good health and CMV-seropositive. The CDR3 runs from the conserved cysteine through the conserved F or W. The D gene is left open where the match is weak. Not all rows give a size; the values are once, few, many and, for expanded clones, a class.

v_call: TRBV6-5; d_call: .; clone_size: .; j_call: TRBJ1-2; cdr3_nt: TGTGCCAGCAGTTACGAGGGTGGCTACACCTTC; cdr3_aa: CASSYEGGYTF
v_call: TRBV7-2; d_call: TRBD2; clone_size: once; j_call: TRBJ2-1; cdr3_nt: TGTGCCAGCAGCTTAGCGAGGCGGGGGTGTTTGTTCTTC; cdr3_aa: CASSLARRGCLFF
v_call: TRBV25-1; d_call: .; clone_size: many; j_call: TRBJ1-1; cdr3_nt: TGTGCCAGCAGTGCTGGACGGACAGCTGAAGCTTTCTTT; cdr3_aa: CASSAGRTAEAFF
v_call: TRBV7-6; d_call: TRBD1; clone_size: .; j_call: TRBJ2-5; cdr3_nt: TGTGCCAGCAGCTTAAACGGACAGGGGGCCCAGGAGACCCAGTACTTC; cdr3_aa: CASSLNGQGAQETQYF
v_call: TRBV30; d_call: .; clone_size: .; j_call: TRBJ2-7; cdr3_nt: TGTGCCTGGAGTCTCTCCCCCGGTGAGCAGTACTTC; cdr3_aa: CAWSLSPGEQYF
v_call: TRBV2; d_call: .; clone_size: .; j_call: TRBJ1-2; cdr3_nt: TGTGCCAGCCGACCCGGGGGCTATGGCTACACCTTC; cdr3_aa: CASRPGGYGYTF
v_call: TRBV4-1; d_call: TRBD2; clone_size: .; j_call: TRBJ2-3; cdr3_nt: TGCGCCAGCAGCCAAGGGTCTGCGGGAGGGCACCTCACAGATACGCAGTATTTT; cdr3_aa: CASSQGSAGGHLTDTQYF
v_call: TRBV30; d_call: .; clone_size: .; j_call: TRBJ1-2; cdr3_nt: TGTGCCTGGGTGGGTTACCGGGGGAACTATGGCTACACCTTC; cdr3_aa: CAWVGYRGNYGYTF
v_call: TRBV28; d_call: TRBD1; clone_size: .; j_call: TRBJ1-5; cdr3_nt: TGTGCCAGCAGTGACTCGACAGGGGGCGGCAATCAGCCCCAGCATTTT; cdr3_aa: CASSDSTGGGNQPQHF
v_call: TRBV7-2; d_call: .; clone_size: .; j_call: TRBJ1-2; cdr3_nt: TGTGCCAGCAGCCAGAGCGCAGATTACGGCGGCACCTTC; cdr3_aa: CASSQSADYGGTF
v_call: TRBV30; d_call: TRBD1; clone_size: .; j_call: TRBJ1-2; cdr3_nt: TGTGCCTGGAGTAGACAGGGAGCGCCCTATGGCTACACCTTC; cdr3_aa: CAWSRQGAPYGYTF
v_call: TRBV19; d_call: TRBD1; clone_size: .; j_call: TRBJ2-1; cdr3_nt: TGTGCCAGTAGTGTAGCCAGGGGGCTTGCGAATGAGCAGTTCTTC; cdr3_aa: CASSVARGLANEQFF
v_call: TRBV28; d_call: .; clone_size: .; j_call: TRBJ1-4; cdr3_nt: TGTGCCAGCAGTCCCCACGTGGGGCGGCTGTTTTTT; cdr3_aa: CASSPHVGRLFF
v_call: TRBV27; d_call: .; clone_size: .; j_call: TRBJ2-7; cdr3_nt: TGTGCCAGCAGTCCTCCCCCCTTTCACGAGCAGTACTTC; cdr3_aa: CASSPPPFHEQYF
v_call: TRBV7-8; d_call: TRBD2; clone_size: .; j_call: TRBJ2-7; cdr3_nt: TGTGCCAGCAGCCTGACAGGCCTAGCGGGAGGTTCCTACGAGCAGTACTTC; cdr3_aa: CASSLTGLAGGSYEQYF
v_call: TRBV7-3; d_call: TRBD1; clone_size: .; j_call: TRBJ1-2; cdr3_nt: TGTGCCAGCAGCGCGACCGGGACAGAGAACTATGGCTACACCTTC; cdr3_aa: CASSATGTENYGYTF
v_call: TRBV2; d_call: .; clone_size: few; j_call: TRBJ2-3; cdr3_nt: TGTGCCAGCAGTGACTTAATCACAGATACGCAGTATTTT; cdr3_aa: CASSDLITDTQYF
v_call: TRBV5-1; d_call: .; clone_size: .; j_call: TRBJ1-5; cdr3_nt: TGCGCCAGCAGCTTGGCGGGAGGTGGTGGTCAGCCCCAGCATTTT; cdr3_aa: CASSLAGGGGQPQHF
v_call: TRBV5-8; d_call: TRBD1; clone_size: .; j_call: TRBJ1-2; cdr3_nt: TGTGCCAGCAGCTTTTTGGACAGGGGCGGCTATGGCTACACCTTC; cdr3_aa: CASSFLDRGGYGYTF
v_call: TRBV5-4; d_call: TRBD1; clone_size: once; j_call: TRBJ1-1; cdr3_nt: TGTGCCAGCAGCTTCGAACCTCCAGGGGGAGCGACTGAAGCTTTCTTT; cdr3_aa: CASSFEPPGGATEAFF
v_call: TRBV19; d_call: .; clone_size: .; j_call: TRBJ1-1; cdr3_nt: TGTGCCAGTACTTACTCCCAAACCTTGAACACTGAAGCTTTCTTT; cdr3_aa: CASTYSQTLNTEAFF
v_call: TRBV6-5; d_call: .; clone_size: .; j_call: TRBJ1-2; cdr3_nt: TGTGCCAGCGGACGTCGGGGGAATGGCTACACCTTC; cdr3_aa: CASGRRGNGYTF
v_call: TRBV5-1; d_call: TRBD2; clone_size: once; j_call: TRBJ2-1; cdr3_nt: TGCGCCAGCAGCTTGGTATCTAGCGGCCACAATGAGCAGTTCTTC; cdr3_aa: CASSLVSSGHNEQFF
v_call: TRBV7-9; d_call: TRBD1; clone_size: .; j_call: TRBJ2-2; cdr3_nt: TGTGCCAGCAGACCCGGGACAGGGGTTTTTGCCGGGGAGCTGTTTTTT; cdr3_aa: CASRPGTGVFAGELFF
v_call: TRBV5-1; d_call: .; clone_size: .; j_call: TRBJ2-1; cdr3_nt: TGCGCCAGCAGCGAACAAGGGGGGGCAGGGGAGCAGTTCTTC; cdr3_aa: CASSEQGGAGEQFF
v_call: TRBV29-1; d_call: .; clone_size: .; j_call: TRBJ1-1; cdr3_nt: TGCAGCGGTCGCAGGGGACCGAACACTGAAGCTTTCTTT; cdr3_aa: CSGRRGPNTEAFF
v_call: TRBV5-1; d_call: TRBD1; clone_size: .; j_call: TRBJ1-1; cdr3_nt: TGCGCCAGCAGCTTGGGCCCGGGACAGGGGGCCCTCACTGAAGCTTTCTTT; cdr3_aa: CASSLGPGQGALTEAFF
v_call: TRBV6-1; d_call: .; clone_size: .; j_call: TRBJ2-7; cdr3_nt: TGTGCCAGCAGTGTACAGGCCTACGAGCAGTACTTC; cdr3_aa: CASSVQAYEQYF
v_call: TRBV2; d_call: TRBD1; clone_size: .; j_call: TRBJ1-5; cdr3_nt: TGTGCCAGCAGTGAAGGCGACAGGGTTTGGCAGCCCCAGCATTTT; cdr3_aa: CASSEGDRVWQPQHF
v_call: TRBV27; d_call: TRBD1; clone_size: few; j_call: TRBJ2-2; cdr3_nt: TGTGCCAGCAGTTTAAGCCGGGACAGGGGGCGCGGGGAGCTGTTTTTT; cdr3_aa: CASSLSRDRGRGELFF
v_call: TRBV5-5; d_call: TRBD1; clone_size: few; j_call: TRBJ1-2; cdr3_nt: TGTGCCAGCAGCTTCAGTGGGACAGGGGAAAGTGGCTACACCTTC; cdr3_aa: CASSFSGTGESGYTF
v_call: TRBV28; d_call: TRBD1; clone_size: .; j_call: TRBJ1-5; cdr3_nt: TGTGCCAGCACCGGACAGGGTCAGCCCCAGCATTTT; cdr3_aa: CASTGQGQPQHF
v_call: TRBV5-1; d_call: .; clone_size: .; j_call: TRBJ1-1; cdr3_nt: TGCGCCAGCTACAGCTACAGGGATACCACTGAAGCTTTCTTT; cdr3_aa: CASYSYRDTTEAFF
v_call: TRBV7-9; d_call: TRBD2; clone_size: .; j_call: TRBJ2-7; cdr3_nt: TGTGCCAGCAGCTCCCAGGCGGGAGAAGCGTACGAGCAGTACTTC; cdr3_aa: CASSSQAGEAYEQYF
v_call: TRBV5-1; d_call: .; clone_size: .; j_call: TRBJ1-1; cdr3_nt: TGCGCCAGCAGCCACCAATCGGGGATGACTAACACTGAAGCTTTCTTT; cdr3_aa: CASSHQSGMTNTEAFF
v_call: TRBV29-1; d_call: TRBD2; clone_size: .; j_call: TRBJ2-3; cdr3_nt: TGCAGCGCCCCGACTAGCGGGGGGGCCACAGATACGCAGTATTTT; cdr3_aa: CSAPTSGGATDTQYF
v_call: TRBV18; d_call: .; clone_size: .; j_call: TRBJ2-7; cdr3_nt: TGTGCCAGCTCACCAGGAAGCCAGGTGGGGCCGACGGAGCAGTACTTC; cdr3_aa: CASSPGSQVGPTEQYF
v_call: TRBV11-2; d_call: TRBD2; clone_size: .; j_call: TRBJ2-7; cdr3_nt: TGTGCCAGCAATCTAGCGGTTAATCGACCCTACGAGCAGTACTTC; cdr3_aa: CASNLAVNRPYEQYF
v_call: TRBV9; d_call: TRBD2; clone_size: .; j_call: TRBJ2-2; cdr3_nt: TGTGCCAGCAGCGTAGAGCTTAGCGGGAGTGTCACCGGGGAGCTGTTTTTT; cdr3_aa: CASSVELSGSVTGELFF
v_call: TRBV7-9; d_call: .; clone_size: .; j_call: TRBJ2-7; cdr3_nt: TGTGCCAGCAGCTTATCAGGTGACTATCCTCTCTACTTC; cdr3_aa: CASSLSGDYPLYF
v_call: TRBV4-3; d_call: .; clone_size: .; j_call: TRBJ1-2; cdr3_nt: TGCGCCAGCAGCCACACCCCGCACGCAGGGGTGCTTGGCTACACCTTC; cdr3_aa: CASSHTPHAGVLGYTF
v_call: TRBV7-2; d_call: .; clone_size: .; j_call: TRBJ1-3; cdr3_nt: TGTGCCAGCAGCCCCCAGGGCTCTTCTGGGGGAAACACCATATATTTT; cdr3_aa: CASSPQGSSGGNTIYF
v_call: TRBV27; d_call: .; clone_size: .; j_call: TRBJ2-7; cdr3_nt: TGTGCCAGCAGTGAGATGGACTCGGCCCCCTACGAGCAGTACTTC; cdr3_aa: CASSEMDSAPYEQYF
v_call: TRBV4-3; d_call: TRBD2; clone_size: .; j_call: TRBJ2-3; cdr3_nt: TGCGCCAGCAGCCAAGGAGCGGGGCCCACAGATACGCAGTATTTT; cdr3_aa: CASSQGAGPTDTQYF
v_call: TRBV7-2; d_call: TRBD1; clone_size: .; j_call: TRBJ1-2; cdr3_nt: TGTGCCAGCAGCCAAGACAGGGTGAGGGGCTACACCTTC; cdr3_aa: CASSQDRVRGYTF
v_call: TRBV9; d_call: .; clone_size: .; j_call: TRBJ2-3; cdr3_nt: TGTGCCAGCAGTGGGGGGAGTGGCACAGATACGCAGTATTTT; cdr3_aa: CASSGGSGTDTQYF
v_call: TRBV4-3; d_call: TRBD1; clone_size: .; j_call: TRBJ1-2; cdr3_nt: TGCGCCAGCAGCCAAGAGGGACAGGCTTCGTATTCTGGCTACACCTTC; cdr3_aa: CASSQEGQASYSGYTF
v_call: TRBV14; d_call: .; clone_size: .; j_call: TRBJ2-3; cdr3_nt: TGTGCCAGCAGCCAAGACGAGATAGGCACAGATACGCAGTATTTT; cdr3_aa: CASSQDEIGTDTQYF
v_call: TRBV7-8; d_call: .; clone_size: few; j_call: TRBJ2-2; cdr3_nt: TGTGCCATCCCGGGGGACACCGGGGAGCTGTTTTTT; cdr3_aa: CAIPGDTGELFF
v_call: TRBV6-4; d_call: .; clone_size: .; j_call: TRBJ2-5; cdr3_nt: TGTGCCAGCAGTTCCGACGGGACTCGGCGGACCCAGTACTTC; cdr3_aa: CASSSDGTRRTQYF
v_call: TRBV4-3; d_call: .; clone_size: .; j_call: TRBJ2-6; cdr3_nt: TGCGCCAGCAGCCCGCTAACAGCCGCTGGGGCCAACGTCCTGACTTTC; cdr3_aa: CASSPLTAAGANVLTF
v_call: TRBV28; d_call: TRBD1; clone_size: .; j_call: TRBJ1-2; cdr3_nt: TGTGCCAGCAGTTACAGGGGGCCCTACAACGAGTCCCCTTACACCTTC; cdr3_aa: CASSYRGPYNESPYTF
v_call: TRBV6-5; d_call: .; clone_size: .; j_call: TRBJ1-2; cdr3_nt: TGTGCCAGCAGTTACTCTTCAGACAGGTCGTTGGGAGGCTACACCTTC; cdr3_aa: CASSYSSDRSLGGYTF